The next 10 T cell receptor beta chains were all read from a single sample in a study of shared clonotypes between healthy human individuals. Profiled with immunoSEQ multiplex PCR; TCRdb holds only in-frame clones, not every one. Here the sample spans roughly 490,000 clones, 75% to 85% being singletons. The sequencing sample was made of PBMCs. These receptors originate from a woman between 35 and 50 years old in good health. Some clones in this sample may be carry-over from other donors' samples.

The CDR3 sequence: CATSNYPGQVYGYTF. The CDR3 bases are TGTGCCACCAGCAATTATCCGGGACAGGTCTATGGCTACACCTTC. The chain employs TRBV15 and TRBJ1-2; TRBD1 matches 8 bases. The CDR3 has 15 residues. CDR1 is LNHNV, CDR2 YYDKDF, per germline (reference sequence). V was pared by 4 bases and J by 4 bases, with 8 bases of the junction left unmatched.

V usage is TRBV28 and J usage is TRBJ2-1; 11 positions agree with TRBD2. CDR3 size: 14 residues. V shed 5 bases, J shed 9 bases, and the junction held 6 bases outside the gene matches. From germline, CDR1 is MDHEN and CDR2 SYDVKM. This CDR3 is CASSVSGRAPEQFF. The CDR3, as DNA: TGTGCCAGCAGTGTTAGCGGGAGGGCCCCTGAGCAGTTCTTC.

Comments on this clone: Other DNA sequences within the sample encode an identical CDR3. This rearrangement joins TRBV19 to TRBJ1-5; D is unresolved. Trimming stripped 6 bases from V and 2 bases from J, with 11 bases between. The CDR3 extends over 14 amino acids. CDR1 and CDR2 from the germline V gene are LNHDA and SQIVND (reference sequence). Here the CDR3 DNA reads TGTGCCAGTAGCTCCCGGACTGGCAATCAGCCCCAGCATTTT. Translated, it gives CASSSRTGNQPQHF. Looking up the rest from reference TRBV19 and TRBJ1-5 gives the full variable domain: DGGITQSPKYLFRKEGQNVTLSCEQNLNHDAMYWYRQDPGQGLRLIYYSQIVNDFQKGDIAEGYSVSREKKESFPLTVTSAQKNPTAFYLCASSSRTGNQPQHFGDGTRLSIL.

This clone was recorded only once. J is TRBJ1-1 and V is TRBV10-3, with D possibly matching TRBD1 (6 bases). The ends were cut back, 5 bases at V and 4 bases at J, with 17 bases in the middle. This CDR3 spans 15 amino acids. Germline V gene lookup returns CDR1 ENHRY and CDR2 SYGVKD. CDR3 residues: CAISSGGGRGTEAFF. The DNA of the CDR3 is TGTGCCATCAGTAGCGGCGGGGGGCGAGGCACTGAAGCTTTCTTT.

The chain couples TRBV2 to TRBJ2-5; D is undetermined. V lost 3 bases and J 0 bases, leaving 11 bases between the germline ends. This CDR3 is built from 15 residues. CDR1 and CDR2 from the germline V gene are SNHLY and FYNNEI. CDR3 sequence: CASSDVEMYQETQYF. The CDR3 nucleotides are TGTGCCAGCAGTGATGTCGAGATGTACCAAGAGACCCAGTACTTC.

CDR3 region: CASSENGRAIGTQYF. CDR3 nucleotide sequence: TGTGCCAGCAGCGAGAACGGGAGGGCTATTGGGACCCAGTACTTC. The chain employs TRBV7-9 and TRBJ2-5, with TRBD2 matching over 8 bases. V shed 5 bases and J 7 bases; nucleotides not matched to a gene: 12. This CDR3 is 15 amino acids long. Germline V gene sequence: CDR1 SEHNR, CDR2 FQNEAQ (reference sequence).

On this clone itself: A much bigger clone sits one base away, suggesting this may be a read error. Within the sample, other DNA sequences also encode this same CDR3. This sequence joins TRBV27 and TRBJ2-2; D is unresolved. The CDR3 is made up of 13 amino acids. Germline CDR1 and CDR2: MNHEY and SMNVEV (reference sequence). V lost 3 bases and J lost 1, with 3 bases in between. This CDR3 is CASSLLNTGELFF. CDR3 nucleotide sequence: TGTGCCAGCAGTTTGCTGAACACCGGGGAGCTGTTTTTT.

The genes are TRBV7-2 and TRBJ2-7; TRBD2 might be the D (7 bases). The CDR3 extends over 16 amino acids. The germline V and J ends were trimmed by 2 bases and 2 bases, with 16 bases remaining between them. Germline lookup yields CDR1 SGHTA and CDR2 FQGNSA. DNA for the CDR3: TGTGCCAGCAGCTTACAGGGAGGGGGAGGGCCCTACGAGCAGTACTTC. The encoded protein is CASSLQGGGGPYEQYF.

Remarks on this clone: With a much larger clone just one base away, this may be a read error. CDR3 coding DNA: TGCGCCAGCAGCTTGGGGCCGGGACAGGGTGAAACTTTCTTT. Its protein is CASSLGPGQGETFF. V is TRBV5-1 and J is TRBJ1-1, with 9 bases identical to TRBD1. The CDR3 spans 14 residues. Per the germline V gene, CDR1 is SGHRS and CDR2 is YFSETQ.

This chain connects TRBV14 to TRBJ1-2; a weak D match, TRBD1 (6 bases). V lost 4 bases and J 7 bases, leaving 13 bases between the germline ends. Looked up from germline, CDR1 is SGHDN and CDR2 is FVKESK. The CDR3 is made up of 13 amino acids. The CDR3 sequence is CASSPRGGSGYTF. The CDR3 DNA follows: TGTGCCAGCAGCCCACGTGGGGGCTCTGGCTACACCTTC.